This T cell receptor (beta chain) emerged from a study of cytomegalovirus exposure and HLA in healthy donors. Study-level points and caveats: Prior analysis indicated that the majority of TCR beta V segments exhibited productivity approximately 87% or approximately 30% of the time.

The PCR ran on 60 Vbeta and 13 Jbeta primers. Here immunoSEQ multiplex PCR was the method, and the copy in TCRdb shows in-frame clones only, minus some. The sample includes a few hundred thousand clones, roughly 86% of them seen just once. Germline CDR1 is SGHAT and CDR2 is FQNNGV. The ends were cut back, 6 bases at V and 8 bases at J, with 25 bases in the middle. The CDR3 consists of 16 residues. On this clone: The antigen is not known.

The rearrangement joins TRBV11-2 to TRBJ1-2; a possible D gene is TRBD1 (6 bases). This receptor was taken from a woman in her thirties or forties in good health and CMV-seropositive. The material sequenced was PBMCs. The CDR3 here is CASSPGIGLGHGGYTF. The DNA for the CDR3 is TGTGCCAGCAGTCCAGGAATCGGACTGGGACATGGAGGCTACACCTTC.